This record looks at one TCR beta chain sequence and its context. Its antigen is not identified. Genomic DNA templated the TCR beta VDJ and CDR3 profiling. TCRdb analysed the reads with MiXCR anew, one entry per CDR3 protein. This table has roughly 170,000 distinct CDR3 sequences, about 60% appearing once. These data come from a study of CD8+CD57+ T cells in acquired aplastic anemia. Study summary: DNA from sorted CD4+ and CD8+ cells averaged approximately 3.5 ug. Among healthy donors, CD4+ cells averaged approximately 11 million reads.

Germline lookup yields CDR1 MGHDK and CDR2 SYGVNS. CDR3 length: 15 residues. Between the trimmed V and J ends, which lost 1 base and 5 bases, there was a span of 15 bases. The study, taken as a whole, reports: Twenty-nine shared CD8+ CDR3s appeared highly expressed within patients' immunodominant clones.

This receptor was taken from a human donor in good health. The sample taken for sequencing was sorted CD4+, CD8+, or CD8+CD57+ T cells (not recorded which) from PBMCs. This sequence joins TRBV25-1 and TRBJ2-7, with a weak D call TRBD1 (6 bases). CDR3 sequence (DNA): TGTGCCAGCAGTGAATCGTTTCAGGGGATCGACGAGCAGTACTTC. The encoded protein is CASSESFQGIDEQYF.